In this sample, the clone carrying this T cell receptor beta chain turned up a few times. This sample is part of a study of identical twins. Template switching created a universal primer site, and the cDNA included unique molecular identifiers. One entry per CDR3 protein results from TCRdb running MiXCR on the 5' RACE reads. The sample has about 490,000 distinct CDR3 sequences, 13% to 15% seen once. V was shortened by 6 bases and J by 6 bases, with 11 bases between the two germline ends. The V gene's germline CDR1 is MNHNS and CDR2 SASEGT. CDR3 length equals 13 residues. These data were also filed under a second study, of yellow fever vaccine responses in identical twins.

The chain is built from TRBV6-1 and TRBJ2-2; the D is unclear. The material sequenced was CD4+ T cells sorted from blood. This TCR derives from a woman younger than 35 in good health. In nucleotides, the CDR3 is TGTGCCAGCAGGTCGGGTGACTCCGGGGAGCTGTTTTTT. Translation: CASRSGDSGELFF.